One sample yielded the 31 T cell receptor beta chains listed below, sequenced in a study of control samples from healthy donors and cancer patients. Sequencing used immunoSEQ multiplex PCR; TCRdb keeps in-frame clones, though not all of them. The sample lists tens of thousands of clones, around four fifths occurring once. Input material: blood. These receptors came from a man aged 50 or older in good health.

This clone was counted only a few times. The chain recombines TRBV6-2 or TRBV6-3 with TRBJ1-2; D is perhaps TRBD1 (6 bases). V lost 6 bases and J 0 bases, leaving 11 bases between the germline ends. The CDR3 covers 14 residues. The germline gives CDR1 MNHEY, CDR2 SVGEGT. The CDR3 sequence is CASSWTVTNYGYTF. The CDR3 region has the DNA TGTGCCAGCAGCTGGACAGTAACTAACTATGGCTACACCTTC.

The CDR3 bases are TGTGCCAGCAGTTTCAGGTTAGACACTGAAGCTTTCTTT. Translated, it gives CASSFRLDTEAFF. The gene calls are TRBV27 and TRBJ1-1; D remains unclear. V gave up 3 bases and J gave up 3 bases, with 8 bases separating them. CDR3 length: 13 residues. Germline V lookup: CDR1 MNHEY, CDR2 SMNVEV (reference sequence).

CDR3 in DNA: TGTGCCAGCAGTCCACGACTAGATAAAAATGAGCAGTTCTTC. As protein: CASSPRLDKNEQFF. The chain joins TRBV6-2 or TRBV6-3 to TRBJ2-1, with D maybe TRBD2 (6 bases). V was trimmed by 5 bases and J by 7 bases, leaving 15 bases between them. The germline CDR1 and CDR2 sequences are MNHEY and SVGEGT. The CDR3 contains 14 residues.

The chain carries TRBV28 and TRBJ2-7; TRBD1 is a possible D gene (6 bases). Deletions cut 6 bases from V and 0 bases from J, with 18 bases between. This CDR3 has 16 amino acids. Germline V gives CDR1 MDHEN, CDR2 SYDVKM. CDR3 protein: CASSPPWTVSSYEQYF. DNA of the CDR3: TGTGCCAGCAGCCCTCCTTGGACAGTTAGCTCCTACGAGCAGTACTTC.

The chain has TRBV24-1 and TRBJ2-1; no reliable D call. From germline, CDR1 is KGHDR and CDR2 SFDVKD. CDR3 size: 14 residues. V lost 0 bases to trimming and J lost 9 bases, with 11 bases between them. The CDR3 is CATSDLNGPGEQFF. The CDR3 bases are TGTGCCACCAGTGATTTGAATGGCCCCGGTGAGCAGTTCTTC.

The CDR3, as DNA: TGTGCCAGCAGCCTGGACAGGGGAGGAAAGACCCAGTACTTC. Translating it yields CASSLDRGGKTQYF. The chain employs TRBV6-5 and TRBJ2-5; 9 nucleotides line up with TRBD1. The J segment lost 6 bases and the V segment lost 6 bases, leaving 8 bases of the junction unmatched. Germline assignment: CDR1 MNHEY and CDR2 SVGAGI. CDR3 length: 14 residues.

The J gene is TRBJ2-7, the V gene TRBV28; weak D call: TRBD1 (5 bases). The germline CDR1 and CDR2 sequences are MDHEN and SYDVKM. V was trimmed by 4 bases and J by 4 bases, leaving 20 bases between them. The CDR3 is made up of 16 amino acids. This CDR3 reads CASSSRRATLGYEQYF. For the CDR3, the DNA is TGTGCCAGCAGTTCGCGCAGGGCCACCTTAGGGTACGAGCAGTACTTC.

The V and J genes are TRBV12-3 or TRBV12-4 and TRBJ2-1; no definite D call. With 5 bases removed from V and 8 bases from J, the gap between germline ends came to 10 bases. This CDR3 has 12 residues. In DNA, the CDR3 is TGTGCCAGCAGTGCATCCGGGTATGAGCAGTTCTTC. This encodes CASSASGYEQFF.

The gene calls are TRBV2 and TRBJ2-1; 9 positions agree with TRBD2. V lost 5 bases, J lost 7 bases, and 9 bases stayed unmatched. The CDR3 length is 15 residues. The germline CDR1 and CDR2 sequences are SNHLY and FYNNEI. Here the CDR3 DNA reads TGTGCCAGCAGTCGCACTAGCGGGCTGTGGAATGAGCAGTTCTTC. Its protein product is CASSRTSGLWNEQFF. The variable domain in full, completed from reference TRBV2 and TRBJ2-1, reads EPEVTQTPSHQVTQMGQEVILRCVPISNHLYFYWYRQILGQKVEFLVSFYNNEISEKSEIFDDQFSVERPDGSNFTLKIRSTKLEDSAMYFCASSRTSGLWNEQFFGPGTRLTVL.

The V gene is TRBV6-1, the J gene TRBJ1-6; D unresolved. The CDR3 totals 15 residues. The germline V gene has CDR1 MNHNS and CDR2 SASEGT. With 1 base removed from V and 5 bases from J, the gap between germline ends came to 9 bases. CDR3 DNA sequence: TGTGCCAGCAGTGAAGTGGCACAACATAATTCACCCCTCCACTTT. This translates into CASSEVAQHNSPLHF.

This sequence joins TRBV3-1 (or the pseudogene TRBV3-2) and TRBJ2-7, with 7 bases matching TRBD1. There are 14 residues in the CDR3. V lost 1 base and J lost 2; bases outside the gene matches: 2. CDR1 and CDR2 (germline): LGHDT, YNNKEL (reference sequence). The CDR3, as DNA: TGTGCCAGCAGCCAAGGACAGGGAACCTACGAGCAGTACTTC. It translates to CASSQGQGTYEQYF.

The rearrangement links TRBV10-3 to TRBJ2-1; 8 bases map to TRBD2. The CDR3 totals 17 residues. The V gene end was trimmed by 0 bases and the J gene end by 2 bases; junction bases not matched to a gene: 6. Germline V gives CDR1 ENHRY, CDR2 SYGVKD. The CDR3 loop reads CAISESVRRGAYNEQFF. The CDR3 bases are TGTGCCATCAGTGAGTCCGTCCGGCGGGGGGCCTACAATGAGCAGTTCTTC.

The genes are TRBV6-5 and TRBJ1-2, with 12 bases aligning to TRBD1. Germline-derived CDR1 and CDR2 are MNHEY and SVGAGI. The CDR3 contains 14 residues. Trimming at V came to 0 bases and at J to 11 bases, leaving 4 bases not matched to a gene. Written as DNA, the CDR3 is TGTGCCAGCAGTTACTCGGGGACAGGGGGCCCGTACACCTTC. Protein product: CASSYSGTGGPYTF.

A single count supports this clone. The V gene is TRBV30, the J gene TRBJ1-4, with D possibly matching TRBD1 (6 bases). CDR3 length: 14 residues. Germline CDR1 and CDR2: GTSNPN and SVGIG (reference sequence). Trimming pared 4 bases from V and 8 bases from J, leaving 17 bases between. Here the CDR3 DNA reads TGTGCCTGGACCAGGGGACCGACGGACGAAAAACTGTTTTTT. Its translation is CAWTRGPTDEKLFF.

The chain combines TRBV5-8 with TRBJ1-1; D unresolved. The V end was cut by 3 bases, the J end by 4 bases, with 10 bases between. Germline CDR1 and CDR2: SGHTS and YDEGEE. This CDR3 is built from 13 residues. DNA for the CDR3: TGTGCCAGCAGCTGGGTAAAGAGCACTGAAGCTTTCTTT. Protein sequence: CASSWVKSTEAFF.

The sample holds a few counts of this clone. V and J are TRBV18 and TRBJ1-5, with TRBD1 as a possible D gene (5 bases). Germline V CDR1 and CDR2: KGHSH, LQKENI. The CDR3 length is 14 residues. Trimming left V 1 base short and J 3 bases short, with 7 bases between. CDR3 residues: CASSPQQVNQPQHF. The CDR3 DNA is TGTGCCAGCTCACCACAACAGGTCAATCAGCCCCAGCATTTT.

V usage is TRBV6-5 and J usage is TRBJ1-2; D ambiguous. Germline CDR1 reads MNHEY; CDR2 reads SVGAGI. The CDR3 contains 13 residues. V lost 8 bases and J 5 bases, leaving 15 bases between the germline ends. The CDR3, as DNA: TGTGCCAGCTCAGCGGGGTTGGCTTATGGCTACACCTTC. Translated, it gives CASSAGLAYGYTF.

The genes are TRBV21-1 and TRBJ2-4. TRBV21-1 is classified as a pseudogene. This CDR3 has 17 residues. In DNA, the CDR3 is TGTGCCAGCAGCCCCAGGTCAAACGGGCTCCCCAAAAACATTCAGTACTTC. Protein: CASSPRSNGLPKNIQYF.

CDR3: CSVGTGLEKLFF. Written as DNA, the CDR3 is TGCAGCGTTGGGACAGGGTTGGAAAAACTGTTTTTT. This chain connects TRBV29-1 to TRBJ1-4; TRBD1 agrees at 8 bases. Unmatched junction bases numbered 3, after V lost 4 bases and J lost 8 bases. The length of the CDR3 is 12 residues. Germline loops: CDR1 SQVTM, CDR2 ANQGSEA. Full variable domain (rest looked up from reference TRBV29-1 and TRBJ1-4): SAVISQKPSRDICQRGTSLTIQCQVDSQVTMMFWYRQQPGQSLTLIATANQGSEATYESGFVIDKFPISRPNLTFSTLTVSNMSPEDSSIYLCSVGTGLEKLFFGSGTQLSVL.

The chain has TRBV6-5 and TRBJ2-1; weak D call: TRBD2 (6 bases). V was pared by 6 bases and J by 5 bases, with 11 bases between. This CDR3 has 13 residues. The germline V gene encodes CDR1 MNHEY and CDR2 SVGAGI. CDR3 loop: CASRNPGDNEQFF. The CDR3 DNA sequence: TGTGCCAGCAGGAACCCGGGAGACAATGAGCAGTTCTTC.

The rearrangement links TRBV7-8 to TRBJ1-1; D is ambiguous. Germline V gene data show CDR1 as SGHVS and CDR2 as FQNEAQ. V was trimmed by 5 bases and J by 6 bases, leaving 19 bases between them. This CDR3 comprises 15 residues. This CDR3 is CASSPLEVGRAEAFF. The CDR3 DNA reads TGTGCCAGCAGCCCCTTGGAGGTGGGGAGGGCTGAAGCTTTCTTT.

The V call is TRBV27, the J call TRBJ1-5; no clear D. V dropped 2 bases and J dropped 1 base, with 9 bases sitting between them. Germline V CDR1 and CDR2: MNHEY, SMNVEV (reference sequence). The CDR3 is 15 residues long. CDR3 nucleotide sequence: TGTGCCAGCAGTTTAAAAAACCCGAGCAATCAGCCCCAGCATTTT. Protein product: CASSLKNPSNQPQHF.

The chain combines TRBV2 with TRBJ2-5; D assignment may be TRBD1 or TRBD2 (6 bases each). The CDR3 spans 13 residues. V was shortened by 4 bases and J by 7 bases, with 13 bases between the two germline ends. The germline gives CDR1 SNHLY, CDR2 FYNNEI. CDR3 loop: CASSGQDSGTQYF. CDR3 coding DNA: TGTGCCAGCAGTGGACAGGATAGCGGGACCCAGTACTTC. Drawing the rest from reference TRBV2 and TRBJ2-5, the complete variable domain is EPEVTQTPSHQVTQMGQEVILRCVPISNHLYFYWYRQILGQKVEFLVSFYNNEISEKSEIFDDQFSVERPDGSNFTLKIRSTKLEDSAMYFCASSGQDSGTQYFGPGTRLLVL.

The rearrangement links TRBV7-6 to TRBJ2-1, with 10 bases lining up with TRBD2. The CDR3 has 14 residues. Germline V gives CDR1 SGHVS, CDR2 FNYEAQ. Trimming cost V 6 bases and J 5 bases; bases outside gene matches: 4. The CDR3 sequence: CASSASGGHNEQFF. The CDR3 DNA reads as TGTGCCAGCAGTGCTAGCGGGGGACACAATGAGCAGTTCTTC. Filled out from reference TRBV7-6 and TRBJ2-1, the complete variable domain reads GAGVSQSPRYKVTKRGQDVALRCDPISGHVSLYWYRQALGQGPEFLTYFNYEAQQDKSGLPNDRFSAERPEGSISTLTIQRTEQRDSAMYRCASSASGGHNEQFFGPGTRLTVL.

The chain is built from TRBV29-1 and TRBJ2-1; D gene uncertain. V shed 7 bases and J shed 7 bases, with 8 bases lying between them. Germline CDR1 reads SQVTM; CDR2 reads ANQGSEA. This CDR3 is built from 10 residues. This CDR3 reads CSAGPNEQFF. CDR3 coding DNA: TGCAGCGCGGGCCCGAATGAGCAGTTCTTC.

V and J are TRBV20-1 and TRBJ2-1, with 8 bases aligning to TRBD2. The V gene end was trimmed by 5 bases and the J gene end by 6 bases; junction bases not matched to a gene: 0. CDR1 DFQATT and CDR2 SNEGSKA come from the germline V gene (reference sequence). The CDR3 is made up of 11 amino acids. CDR3 DNA: TGCAGTGCTGGGACTAGCAATGAGCAGTTCTTC. It is translated as CSAGTSNEQFF.

V usage is TRBV25-1 and J usage is TRBJ2-3; 10 positions match TRBD2. The germline gives CDR1 MGHDK, CDR2 SYGVNS. Trimming removed 6 bases from V and 0 bases from J; junction bases left unmatched: 6. The CDR3 length is 16 residues. CDR3 sequence reads: CASSLLAGASTDTQYF. Here the CDR3 DNA reads TGTGCCAGCAGCCTCCTAGCGGGAGCCAGCACAGATACGCAGTATTTT.

CDR3 sequence reads: CASSPRDSSFGTGELFF. The CDR3 DNA sequence: TGTGCCAGCTCACCACGGGACAGCTCCTTCGGGACCGGGGAGCTGTTTTTT. The genes are TRBV18 and TRBJ2-2, with TRBD1 identical over 7 bases. J gave up 5 bases and V 1 base, and 10 bases lay outside the gene matches. CDR3 length: 17 residues. Germline-derived CDR1 and CDR2 are KGHSH and LQKENI.

The rearrangement uses TRBV10-3 and TRBJ2-2; 16 bases align to TRBD2. This CDR3 comprises 19 residues. Germline CDR1 ENHRY, CDR2 SYGVKD. The ends lost 4 bases at V and 4 bases at J; junction bases unmatched: 9. CDR3 sequence reads: CAISARGLAGGPATGELFF. CDR3 coding DNA: TGTGCCATCAGTGCACGGGGACTAGCGGGAGGGCCGGCCACCGGGGAGCTGTTTTTT.

In its sample, this clone was seen once. This chain uses TRBV5-4 with TRBJ1-1; D not certain. Germline-derived CDR1 and CDR2 are SGHNT and YYREEE (reference sequence). The CDR3 covers 14 residues. Trimming stripped 5 bases from V and 1 base from J, with 12 bases between. The CDR3 DNA follows: TGTGCCAGCAGGGCCGGGCCACAGAACACTGAAGCTTTCTTT. This gives the protein CASRAGPQNTEAFF.

This chain links TRBV23-1 with TRBJ2-1; 15 positions match TRBD2. TRBV23-1 is assigned to the ORF class and has an uncertain function. This CDR3 is 16 amino acids long. J was trimmed by 9 bases and V by 3 bases; bases with no gene match: 6. CDR3 residues: CASSHRTSGRAGEQFF. The CDR3 DNA is TGCGCCAGCAGTCACCGGACTAGCGGGAGGGCCGGTGAGCAGTTCTTC.